This TCR beta chain was identified in a study of control samples from healthy donors and cancer patients. Data came from immunoSEQ multiplex PCR; TCRdb stores just in-frame clones and leaves some out. Among some 65,000 clones listed, 84% were seen once. CDR3 length: 16 residues. Trimming took off 3 bases at V and 1 base at J, with 14 bases between the two ends. CDR1 and CDR2 (germline): KGHSH, LQKENI. This clonotype was obtained from a woman aged 50 to 60 with lung cancer. This chain uses TRBV18 with TRBJ2-3; D not certain. Sequences were obtained from PBMCs. CDR3 residues: CASSPLGDLRTDTQYF. DNA of the CDR3: TGTGCCAGCTCACCGCTCGGAGACCTGCGCACAGATACGCAGTATTTT.